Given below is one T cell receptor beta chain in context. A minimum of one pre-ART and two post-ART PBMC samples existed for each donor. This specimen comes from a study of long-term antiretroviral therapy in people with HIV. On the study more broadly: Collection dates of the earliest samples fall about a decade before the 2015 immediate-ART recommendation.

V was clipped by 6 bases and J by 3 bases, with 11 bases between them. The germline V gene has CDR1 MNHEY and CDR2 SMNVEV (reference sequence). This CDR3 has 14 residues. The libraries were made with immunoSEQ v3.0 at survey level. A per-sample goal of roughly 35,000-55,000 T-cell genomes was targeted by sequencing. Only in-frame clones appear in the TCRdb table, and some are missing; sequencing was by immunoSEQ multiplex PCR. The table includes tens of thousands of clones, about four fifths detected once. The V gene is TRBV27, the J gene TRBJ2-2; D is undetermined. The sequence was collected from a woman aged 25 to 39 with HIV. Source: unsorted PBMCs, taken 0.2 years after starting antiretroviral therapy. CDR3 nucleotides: TGTGCCAGCAGAAATACAGTGCACACCGGGGAGCTGTTTTTT. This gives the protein CASRNTVHTGELFF.